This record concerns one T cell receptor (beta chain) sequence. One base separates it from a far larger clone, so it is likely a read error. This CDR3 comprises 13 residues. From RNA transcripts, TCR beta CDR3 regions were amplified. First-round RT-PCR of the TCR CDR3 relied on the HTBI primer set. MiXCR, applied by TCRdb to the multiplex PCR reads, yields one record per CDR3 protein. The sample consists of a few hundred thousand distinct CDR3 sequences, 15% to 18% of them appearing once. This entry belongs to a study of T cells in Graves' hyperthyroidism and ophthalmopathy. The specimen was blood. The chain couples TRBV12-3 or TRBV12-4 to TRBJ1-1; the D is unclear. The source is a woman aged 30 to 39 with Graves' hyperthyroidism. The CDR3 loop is CGSSVTGNTEAFF. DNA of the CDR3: TGTGGCAGCAGCGTAACGGGGAACACTGAAGCTTTCTTT.